Listed below are T cell receptor beta chains from one sample, sequenced in a study of cytomegalovirus exposure and HLA in healthy donors. Clones were sequenced by immunoSEQ multiplex PCR, and TCRdb holds only the in-frame ones, with some missing. This table has some 130,000 clones, over 60% appearing once. What was sequenced was PBMCs. The receptor set was obtained from a woman aged 55 to 70 in good health and CMV-seronegative. Both conserved end residues are part of each CDR3.

V gene: TRBV27; J gene: TRBJ1-2; CDR3 protein: CASSPSRTGNYGYTF
V gene: TRBV5-4; J gene: TRBJ2-1; CDR3 protein: CASSLAGGNEQFF
V gene: TRBV7-3; J gene: TRBJ2-3; CDR3 protein: CASSLNGRNTDTQYF
V gene: TRBV28; J gene: TRBJ2-5; CDR3 protein: CASSFKDRGETQYF
V gene: TRBV2; J gene: TRBJ1-5; CDR3 protein: CASSSTSLDQPQHF
V gene: TRBV5-1; J gene: TRBJ2-5; CDR3 protein: CASSFDQETQYF
V gene: TRBV21-1; J gene: TRBJ1-1; CDR3 protein: CASSRCGTGGEYTEAFF
V gene: TRBV5-1; J gene: TRBJ2-7; CDR3 protein: CASSTATTGLGEQYF
V gene: TRBV13; J gene: TRBJ2-7; CDR3 protein: CASISSVAGGEQYF
V gene: TRBV5-6; J gene: TRBJ1-2; CDR3 protein: CASSFGQGLGYGYTF
V gene: TRBV19; J gene: TRBJ1-1; CDR3 protein: CASSWGPQGATEAFF
V gene: TRBV6-1; J gene: TRBJ2-1; CDR3 protein: CASSEGAGRNNEQFF
V gene: TRBV27; J gene: TRBJ2-2; CDR3 protein: CASSSHRQGGTGELFF
V gene: TRBV5-8; J gene: TRBJ1-5; CDR3 protein: CASSFLSGQSNQPQHF
V gene: TRBV5-6; J gene: TRBJ2-6; CDR3 protein: CASSSPGLADSGANVLTF
V gene: TRBV5-1; J gene: TRBJ2-1; CDR3 protein: CASFREASAIDEQFF
V gene: TRBV7-2; J gene: TRBJ2-1; CDR3 protein: CASSFPGLGPNEQFF
V gene: TRBV5-4; J gene: TRBJ2-7; CDR3 protein: CASSGTSGGGPRGEQYF
V gene: TRBV18; J gene: TRBJ2-1; CDR3 protein: CASSQTGTSENNEQFF
V gene: TRBV4-1; J gene: TRBJ1-2; CDR3 protein: CASSQDQVDWTGGNYGYTF
V gene: TRBV7-3; J gene: TRBJ2-1; CDR3 protein: CASSLSWQANEQFF
V gene: TRBV7-9; J gene: TRBJ1-6; CDR3 protein: CASSGGREDGSPLHF
V gene: TRBV2; J gene: TRBJ1-3; CDR3 protein: CASSADRVGNTIYF
V gene: TRBV19; J gene: TRBJ1-5; CDR3 protein: CATQGVRGTNQPQHF
V gene: TRBV6-1; J gene: TRBJ2-7; CDR3 protein: CASSENSGGSYEQYF
V gene: TRBV9; J gene: TRBJ2-7; CDR3 protein: CASSAGTGNPYEQYF
V gene: TRBV19; J gene: TRBJ1-3; CDR3 protein: CASRGQRGNTIYF
V gene: TRBV6-1; J gene: TRBJ2-3; CDR3 protein: CASREDRGRDTQYF
V gene: TRBV7-9; J gene: TRBJ1-2; CDR3 protein: CASSPGTGETYGYTF
V gene: TRBV28; J gene: TRBJ2-3; CDR3 protein: CASSLSGGDTQYF
V gene: TRBV28; J gene: TRBJ2-1; CDR3 protein: CASSFAALAGAYNEQFF
V gene: TRBV5-1; J gene: TRBJ2-7; CDR3 protein: CASSGDRPAYEQYF
V gene: TRBV9; J gene: TRBJ2-6; CDR3 protein: CASSVSTPDSLGANVLTF
V gene: TRBV5-4; J gene: TRBJ1-5; CDR3 protein: CASSLGGDLNQPQHF
V gene: TRBV30; J gene: TRBJ1-3; CDR3 protein: CAWSATGLGIRNTIYF
V gene: TRBV5-4; J gene: TRBJ2-1; CDR3 protein: CASSPRTSGSRANEQFF
V gene: TRBV10-1; J gene: TRBJ2-5; CDR3 protein: CASSDRLAGAETQYF
V gene: TRBV29-1; J gene: TRBJ2-3; CDR3 protein: CSCPGGRTLDTQYF
V gene: TRBV11-2; J gene: TRBJ2-7; CDR3 protein: CASSLEEIPFYEQYF